One and the same sample provided the 14 T cell receptor beta chains below, sequenced in a study of T cells after yellow fever vaccination. TCRdb independently ran MiXCR on the 5' RACE reads; one entry per CDR3 protein. The data show around 500,000 distinct CDR3 sequences, roughly 22% seen once. The input for sequencing was PBMCs, taken approximately 20 days after the first yellow fever vaccination. These receptors were collected from a man between 18 and 29 years old who received the YFV17D yellow fever vaccine.

This clonotype was counted only a few times. This chain connects TRBV20-1 to TRBJ1-3; no clear D. The V end lost 3 bases, the J end lost 4 bases, and 10 bases lay between the germline ends. The V gene's germline CDR1 is DFQATT and CDR2 SNEGSKA (reference sequence). The CDR3 extends over 13 amino acids. Here the CDR3 DNA reads TGCAGTGCTAGCGCAGACAAGGGAAACACCATATATTTT. The encoded protein is CSASADKGNTIYF.

The table lists this clonotype with a few counts. This chain joins TRBV3-1 and TRBJ2-7; D is perhaps TRBD1 (5 bases). Germline CDR1 and CDR2: LGHDT and YNNKEL (reference sequence). This CDR3 region has 14 residues. The V gene lost 2 bases and the J gene lost 2 bases, with 10 bases spanning the gap. The CDR3 DNA is TGTGCCAGCAGCCAACAGGGCAGTCCCTACGAGCAGTACTTC. Translated: CASSQQGSPYEQYF.

In regard to this clonotype: The junction shows a germline mismatch at one end, possibly a read error. V and J are TRBV12-3 or TRBV12-4 and TRBJ2-1; D ambiguous. The CDR3 has 11 amino acids. CDR3 sequence: CASRLGHEQFF. CDR3 DNA: TGTGCCAGCAGATTAGGGCATGAGCAGTTCTTC.

This clonotype was seen only a few times. V gene TRBV5-6 combines with J gene TRBJ1-1; a possible D gene is TRBD1 (5 bases). Per the germline V gene, CDR1 is SGHDT and CDR2 is YYEEEE. V was cut by 0 bases and J by 8 bases, with 11 bases left in between. The CDR3 spans 13 residues. CDR3 coding DNA: TGTGCCAGCAGCTTGGTCTTCGGGGGAGAAGCTTTCTTT. It codes for CASSLVFGGEAFF. The whole variable domain, remainder taken from reference TRBV5-6 and TRBJ1-1, is DAGVTQSPTHLIKTRGQQVTLRCSPKSGHDTVSWYQQALGQGPQFIFQYYEEEERQRGNFPDRFSGHQFPNYSSELNVNALLLGDSALYLCASSLVFGGEAFFGQGTRLTVV.

This sequence joins TRBV2 and TRBJ1-4; perhaps TRBD1 as D (6 bases). CDR1 is SNHLY, CDR2 FYNNEI, per germline. The CDR3 sequence is 15 residues long. The ends were cut back, 5 bases at V and 3 bases at J, with 13 bases in the middle. The CDR3 spells CASSQQGLANEKLFF. The CDR3 DNA reads TGTGCCAGCAGTCAACAGGGACTCGCTAATGAAAAACTGTTTTTT.

The genes are TRBV20-1 and TRBJ1-1; no clear D. In germline, CDR1 is DFQATT, CDR2 SNEGSKA (reference sequence). The V gene lost 4 bases and the J gene lost 1 base, with 10 bases spanning the gap. The CDR3 is made up of 13 amino acids. The CDR3 DNA sequence: TGCAGTGCTAAAGTTCAGACGAACACTGAAGCTTTCTTT. This gives the protein CSAKVQTNTEAFF.

The chain uses TRBV20-1 and TRBJ1-3, with D possibly TRBD1 on 5 matching bases. Trimming removed 7 bases from V and 0 bases from J, with 10 bases in between. The CDR3 covers 13 residues. From germline, CDR1 is DFQATT and CDR2 SNEGSKA (reference sequence). The CDR3 loop is CSVGGSSGNTIYF. CDR3 sequence (DNA): TGCAGTGTCGGGGGGAGCTCTGGAAACACCATATATTTT.

J is TRBJ1-5 and V is TRBV3-1; D might be TRBD1 (5 bases). This CDR3 has 14 amino acids. CDR1 and CDR2 (germline): LGHDT, YNNKEL (reference sequence). V lost 4 bases to trimming and J lost 8 bases, with 15 bases between them. The CDR3 region has the DNA TGTGCCAGCAGCCGGGACCTCAAGACGGAGCCCCAGCATTTT. The encoded protein is CASSRDLKTEPQHF.

This clonotype was detected a few times. The rearrangement links TRBV18 to TRBJ1-1; D call uncertain. This CDR3 has 12 residues. Trimming left V 3 bases short and J 5 bases short, with 7 bases between. Germline V gene data show CDR1 as KGHSH and CDR2 as LQKENI. CDR3 nucleotides: TGTGCCAGCTCACCGCGGTTAACTGAAGCTTTCTTT. Its protein is CASSPRLTEAFF.

This clonotype was seen only a few times. The rearrangement uses TRBV13 and TRBJ1-2; D possibly corresponds to TRBD1 (5 bases). Trimming took off 5 bases at V and 4 bases at J, with 14 bases between the two ends. This CDR3 is built from 14 residues. Germline V gene sequence: CDR1 PRHDT, CDR2 FYEKMQ (reference sequence). The CDR3 is CASSRLGPIYGYTF. The CDR3 nucleotides read TGTGCCAGCAGCAGATTGGGACCGATCTATGGCTACACCTTC.

This clonotype was picked up a small number of times. The chain uses TRBV12-3 or TRBV12-4 and TRBJ1-6, with D possibly being TRBD1 (5 bases). V shed 1 base and J shed 5 bases, with 18 bases lying between them. The CDR3 runs 18 residues. CDR3 amino acids: CASSLVSGGWVDNSPLHF. CDR3 nucleotide sequence: TGTGCCAGCAGTTTAGTCAGCGGGGGTTGGGTGGATAATTCACCCCTCCACTTT.

This clonotype has ten or more counts. This chain uses TRBV9 with TRBJ1-6, with unresolved D. Germline CDR1 SGDLS, CDR2 YYNGEE. The V gene lost 6 bases and the J gene lost 10 bases, with 11 bases spanning the gap. The CDR3 has 12 residues. In nucleotides, the CDR3 is TGTGCCAGCACCTTGGAAGGGTCACCCCTCCACTTT. Encoded protein: CASTLEGSPLHF.

J is TRBJ2-3 and V is TRBV6-1; 7 bases line up with TRBD2. The CDR3 is 13 amino acids. The J segment lost 6 bases and the V segment lost 7 bases, leaving 7 bases of the junction unmatched. Germline V CDR1 and CDR2: MNHNS, SASEGT. The CDR3 sequence is CASTAHGGDTQYF. The CDR3 bases are TGTGCCAGCACCGCCCACGGGGGGGATACGCAGTATTTT.

This clonotype was observed many times. The gene calls are TRBV7-2 and TRBJ2-7; possible D gene TRBD1, 5 bases. This CDR3 is 13 amino acids long. V was cut by 0 bases and J by 2 bases, with 5 bases left in between. Germline CDR1 SGHTA, CDR2 FQGNSA. The CDR3 spells CASSLARAYEQYF. The CDR3 DNA is TGTGCCAGCAGCTTAGCCAGGGCCTACGAGCAGTACTTC.